This entry lists 26 T cell receptor beta chains sequenced from one sample in a study of cytotoxic CD8 clonotypes in ibrutinib-treated CLL. Sequencing was performed with immunoSEQ multiplex PCR; in TCRdb, only in-frame clones are kept and a portion is missing. The sample holds more than 300,000 clones; around four fifths are singletons and the top ten take approximately 7%. The sequences come from PBMCs, collected before ibrutinib treatment. These receptor sequences come from a human donor with chronic lymphocytic leukemia.

Concerning this clone: One end of the junction varies from germline; a read error may be responsible. The chain couples TRBV27 to TRBJ1-2; TRBD1 is a possible D gene (6 bases). Looked up from germline, CDR1 is MNHEY and CDR2 is SMNVEV (reference sequence). There are 15 residues in the CDR3. The DNA for the CDR3 is TGTGCCAGCAGTTTATGGCAGGGGTCACTCGATGGCTATACCTTC. It encodes CASSLWQGSLDGYTF.

The gene calls are TRBV2 and TRBJ1-1; perhaps TRBD1 as D (5 bases). The V and J ends lost 8 bases and 0 bases respectively, with 16 bases between them. CDR1 SNHLY and CDR2 FYNNEI come from the germline V gene. This CDR3 is 15 amino acids long. The DNA for the CDR3 is TGTGCCAGCCGCTCGGGGGAGAGATTGAACACTGAAGCTTTCTTT. This sequence encodes CASRSGERLNTEAFF. Full variable domain (rest looked up from reference TRBV2 and TRBJ1-1): EPEVTQTPSHQVTQMGQEVILRCVPISNHLYFYWYRQILGQKVEFLVSFYNNEISEKSEIFDDQFSVERPDGSNFTLKIRSTKLEDSAMYFCASRSGERLNTEAFFGQGTRLTVV.

CDR3 amino acids: CASSPGLTYNEQFF. CDR3 in DNA: TGTGCCAGCAGCCCTGGACTGACCTACAATGAGCAGTTCTTC. The chain recombines TRBV9 with TRBJ2-1, with D tentatively TRBD2 (5 bases). CDR1 is SGDLS, CDR2 YYNGEE, per germline. The CDR3 has 14 amino acids. V lost 4 bases and J 2 bases, leaving 10 bases between the germline ends.

The rearrangement links TRBV7-6 to TRBJ2-3; D is possibly TRBD2 (5 bases). Per the germline V gene, CDR1 is SGHVS and CDR2 is FNYEAQ. The CDR3 extends over 16 amino acids. V was cut by 1 base and J by 8 bases, with 19 bases left in between. CDR3 in DNA: TGTGCCAGCAGCTTAGGGGATGGCGGGCCGGCGGGTACGCAGTATTTT. It codes for CASSLGDGGPAGTQYF.

The chain uses TRBV9 and TRBJ1-2, with unresolved D. Trimming took 1 base from V and 0 from J, leaving 10 bases between them. Germline V gene data show CDR1 as SGDLS and CDR2 as YYNGEE. The CDR3 runs to 15 residues. The CDR3 here is CASSVQETSNYGYTF. Written as DNA, the CDR3 is TGTGCCAGCAGCGTACAGGAGACCTCTAACTATGGCTACACCTTC. Filled out from reference TRBV9 and TRBJ1-2, the complete variable domain reads DSGVTQTPKHLITATGQRVTLRCSPRSGDLSVYWYQQSLDQGLQFLIQYYNGEERAKGNILERFSAQQFPDLHSELNLSSLELGDSALYFCASSVQETSNYGYTFGSGTRLTVV.

This clone turned up a few times. V gene TRBV7-9 combines with J gene TRBJ2-7, with TRBD1 as a possible D gene (6 bases). Germline V lookup: CDR1 SEHNR, CDR2 FQNEAQ (reference sequence). The V end lost 6 bases, the J end lost 3 bases, and 12 bases lay between the germline ends. CDR3 length: 13 amino acids. The CDR3 DNA reads as TGTGCCAGCAGAATCGCACAGGGCTACGAGCAGTACTTC. It is translated as CASRIAQGYEQYF.

The V gene is TRBV6-4, the J gene TRBJ2-7, with TRBD2 matching over 10 bases. The CDR3 runs 15 residues. V shed 4 bases, J shed 2 bases, and the junction held 5 bases outside the gene matches. Germline-derived CDR1 and CDR2 are MRHNA and SNTAGT. The CDR3 here is CASSVLAGGPYEQYF. In nucleotides, the CDR3 is TGTGCCAGCAGTGTTTTAGCGGGAGGTCCCTACGAGCAGTACTTC.

The chain is built from TRBV28 and TRBJ2-1; D tentatively reads TRBD1 or TRBD2 (6 bases each). The germline CDR1 and CDR2 sequences are MDHEN and SYDVKM. This CDR3 has 16 residues. Trimming took 3 bases from V and 4 from J, leaving 16 bases between them. CDR3 residues: CASSLPLGGGYNEQFF. Written as DNA, the CDR3 is TGTGCCAGCAGTTTGCCCCTCGGAGGGGGGTACAATGAGCAGTTCTTC.

The V gene is TRBV5-1, the J gene TRBJ2-1, with 7 bases identical to TRBD2. The germline gives CDR1 SGHRS, CDR2 YFSETQ. This CDR3 region has 17 residues. J lost 4 bases, V lost 6 bases, and 16 bases had no gene match. CDR3 loop: CASNPANTGTTYNEQFF. The CDR3 DNA reads as TGCGCCAGCAACCCCGCAAACACCGGGACTACATACAATGAGCAGTTCTTC.

The V and J genes are TRBV5-1 and TRBJ1-4; TRBD1 matches at 7 bases. The J segment lost 7 bases and the V segment lost 4 bases, leaving 10 bases of the junction unmatched. The germline gives CDR1 SGHRS, CDR2 YFSETQ. The CDR3 is 15 amino acids. CDR3 nucleotide sequence: TGCGCCAGCAGCCTTTTGTCCGGGACAGCTGAAAAACTGTTTTTT. Translation: CASSLLSGTAEKLFF.

The sample holds one count of this clone. V is TRBV9 and J is TRBJ2-3; D remains ambiguous. Germline V gene lookup returns CDR1 SGDLS and CDR2 YYNGEE. V was pared by 0 bases and J by 3 bases, with 2 bases between. CDR3 length: 12 amino acids. For the CDR3, the DNA is TGTGCCAGCAGCGTAGTGACAGATACGCAGTATTTT. This translates into CASSVVTDTQYF.

This rearrangement joins TRBV10-3 to TRBJ2-3, with D unclear. Germline CDR1 and CDR2: ENHRY and SYGVKD. The CDR3 covers 14 residues. The ends were cut back, 10 bases at V and 0 bases at J, with 14 bases in the middle. CDR3 DNA sequence: TGTGCCACACTCGGTGACTCCAGCACAGATACGCAGTATTTT. It yields the protein CATLGDSSTDTQYF.

The chain uses TRBV28 and TRBJ2-1; no reliable D call. The CDR3 spans 12 residues. Trimming pared 5 bases from V and 8 bases from J, leaving 10 bases between. The germline CDR1 and CDR2 sequences are MDHEN and SYDVKM. The CDR3 sequence is CASSLSSDEQFF. As DNA, the CDR3 is TGTGCCAGCAGTCTAAGTTCGGATGAGCAGTTCTTC.

This chain uses TRBV30 with TRBJ2-3; no clear D gene. The germline V gene has CDR1 GTSNPN and CDR2 SVGIG (reference sequence). The CDR3 length is 11 residues. V gave up 3 bases and J gave up 2 bases, with 3 bases separating them. CDR3 residues: CAWRNTDTQYF. For the CDR3, the DNA is TGTGCCTGGAGAAACACAGATACGCAGTATTTT.

This clone was observed once. The V and J genes are TRBV12-5 and TRBJ1-2; 9 bases agree with TRBD1. Germline V lookup: CDR1 LGHNT, CDR2 FRNRAP. V was pared by 2 bases and J by 4 bases, with 5 bases of the junction left unmatched. The CDR3 has 15 amino acids. The CDR3 region is CASGLLTGGSYGYTF. For the CDR3, the DNA is TGTGCTAGTGGTTTGCTAACAGGGGGCTCCTATGGCTACACCTTC.

The chain couples TRBV6-5 to TRBJ1-1; D is undetermined. V lost 0 bases, J lost 7 bases, and 12 bases lay in between. The CDR3 has 14 amino acids. Looked up from germline, CDR1 is MNHEY and CDR2 is SVGAGI. The CDR3 DNA follows: TGTGCCAGCAGTTACTCTGGCGTTACGGGTGAAGCTTTCTTT. Encoded protein: CASSYSGVTGEAFF.

This clone has only a few counts. This chain links TRBV4-1 with TRBJ1-4, with 8 nucleotides matching TRBD1. The length of the CDR3 is 16 residues. Per the germline V gene, CDR1 is MGHRA and CDR2 is YSYEKL. J gave up 2 bases and V 5 bases, and 7 bases lay outside the gene matches. The CDR3 sequence is CASSSRGLGTNEKLFF. CDR3 DNA sequence: TGCGCCAGCAGCTCCAGGGGGCTCGGGACTAATGAAAAACTGTTTTTT.

V and J are TRBV6-5 and TRBJ2-1, with 9 bases matching TRBD1. V was clipped by 6 bases and J by 6 bases; unmatched bases: 6. Looked up from germline, CDR1 is MNHEY and CDR2 is SVGAGI. CDR3 size: 14 residues. CDR3 DNA: TGTGCCAGCAGGGTGGACAGGGGCATCAATGAGCAGTTCTTC. Translating it yields CASRVDRGINEQFF.

The chain links TRBV4-2 to TRBJ2-1; 9 nucleotides match TRBD2. The germline gives CDR1 LGHNA, CDR2 YNFKEQ. Trimming cost V 0 bases and J 5 bases; bases outside gene matches: 11. This CDR3 is built from 18 residues. DNA for the CDR3: TGTGCCAGCAGCCAAGATGTCTCCGTGCGACTAGCGGACAATGAGCAGTTCTTC. Its protein is CASSQDVSVRLADNEQFF.

The chain has TRBV9 and TRBJ2-5, with D unclear. V lost 3 bases, J lost 4 bases, and 7 bases lay in between. This CDR3 is 12 amino acids long. The germline gives CDR1 SGDLS, CDR2 YYNGEE. The CDR3 reads CASSANRETQYF. CDR3 in DNA: TGTGCCAGCAGCGCCAACAGAGAGACCCAGTACTTC.

The V and J genes are TRBV30 and TRBJ2-1, with D perhaps matching TRBD2 (6 bases). The CDR3 length is 15 residues. The ends were cut back, 4 bases at V and 0 bases at J, with 13 bases in the middle. Germline V gives CDR1 GTSNPN, CDR2 SVGIG (reference sequence). For the CDR3, the DNA is TGTGCCTGGACCCTATTCGGGAGCTCCTACAATGAGCAGTTCTTC. It is translated as CAWTLFGSSYNEQFF.

The genes are TRBV27 and TRBJ2-3; 9 nucleotides line up with TRBD2. This CDR3 region has 18 residues. V lost 3 bases and J lost 1; bases outside the gene matches: 11. The germline CDR1 and CDR2 sequences are MNHEY and SMNVEV (reference sequence). The CDR3 DNA reads as TGTGCCAGCAGTTTTCGTTTAGTAGCGGGAGTGGGCACAGATACGCAGTATTTT. It codes for CASSFRLVAGVGTDTQYF.

The CDR3 loop reads CASSLRGRKVGGQETQYF. DNA for the CDR3: TGTGCCAGCAGCTTAAGGGGACGGAAGGTGGGGGGACAAGAGACCCAGTACTTC. The J gene is TRBJ2-5, the V gene TRBV11-2; perhaps TRBD2 as D (6 bases). The CDR3 contains 18 residues. Trimming stripped 2 bases from V and 2 bases from J, with 21 bases between. Looked up from germline, CDR1 is SGHAT and CDR2 is FQNNGV. Full variable domain (remainder filled in from reference TRBV11-2 and TRBJ2-5): EAGVAQSPRYKIIEKRQSVAFWCNPISGHATLYWYQQILGQGPKLLIQFQNNGVVDDSQLPKDRFSAERLKGVDSTLKIQPAKLEDSAVYLCASSLRGRKVGGQETQYFGPGTRLLVL.

J is TRBJ1-2 and V is TRBV14, with D perhaps matching TRBD1 (5 bases). Trimming stripped 4 bases from V and 2 bases from J, with 14 bases between. There are 15 residues in the CDR3. The germline V gene has CDR1 SGHDN and CDR2 FVKESK. The CDR3 loop is CASSPAGSLNYGYTF. CDR3 bases: TGTGCCAGCAGCCCGGCAGGGTCATTAAACTATGGCTACACCTTC.

The genes are TRBV5-1 and TRBJ1-2, with D hard to call. CDR3 length: 14 residues. Germline CDR1 SGHRS, CDR2 YFSETQ. The V gene lost 0 bases and the J gene lost 1 base, with 7 bases spanning the gap. The CDR3 DNA sequence: TGCGCCAGCAGCTTGGTCGGTGATAACTATGGCTACACCTTC. It is translated as CASSLVGDNYGYTF.

The table lists this clone with a few counts. The V gene is TRBV4-1, the J gene TRBJ2-7; 8 bases are shared with TRBD2. V was pared by 1 base and J by 10 bases, with 3 bases of the junction left unmatched. The CDR3 length is 12 residues. Germline loops: CDR1 MGHRA, CDR2 YSYEKL. The CDR3 nucleotides read TGCGCCAGCAGCCAAGCGGGAGGGCTCCAGTACTTC. The encoded protein is CASSQAGGLQYF.